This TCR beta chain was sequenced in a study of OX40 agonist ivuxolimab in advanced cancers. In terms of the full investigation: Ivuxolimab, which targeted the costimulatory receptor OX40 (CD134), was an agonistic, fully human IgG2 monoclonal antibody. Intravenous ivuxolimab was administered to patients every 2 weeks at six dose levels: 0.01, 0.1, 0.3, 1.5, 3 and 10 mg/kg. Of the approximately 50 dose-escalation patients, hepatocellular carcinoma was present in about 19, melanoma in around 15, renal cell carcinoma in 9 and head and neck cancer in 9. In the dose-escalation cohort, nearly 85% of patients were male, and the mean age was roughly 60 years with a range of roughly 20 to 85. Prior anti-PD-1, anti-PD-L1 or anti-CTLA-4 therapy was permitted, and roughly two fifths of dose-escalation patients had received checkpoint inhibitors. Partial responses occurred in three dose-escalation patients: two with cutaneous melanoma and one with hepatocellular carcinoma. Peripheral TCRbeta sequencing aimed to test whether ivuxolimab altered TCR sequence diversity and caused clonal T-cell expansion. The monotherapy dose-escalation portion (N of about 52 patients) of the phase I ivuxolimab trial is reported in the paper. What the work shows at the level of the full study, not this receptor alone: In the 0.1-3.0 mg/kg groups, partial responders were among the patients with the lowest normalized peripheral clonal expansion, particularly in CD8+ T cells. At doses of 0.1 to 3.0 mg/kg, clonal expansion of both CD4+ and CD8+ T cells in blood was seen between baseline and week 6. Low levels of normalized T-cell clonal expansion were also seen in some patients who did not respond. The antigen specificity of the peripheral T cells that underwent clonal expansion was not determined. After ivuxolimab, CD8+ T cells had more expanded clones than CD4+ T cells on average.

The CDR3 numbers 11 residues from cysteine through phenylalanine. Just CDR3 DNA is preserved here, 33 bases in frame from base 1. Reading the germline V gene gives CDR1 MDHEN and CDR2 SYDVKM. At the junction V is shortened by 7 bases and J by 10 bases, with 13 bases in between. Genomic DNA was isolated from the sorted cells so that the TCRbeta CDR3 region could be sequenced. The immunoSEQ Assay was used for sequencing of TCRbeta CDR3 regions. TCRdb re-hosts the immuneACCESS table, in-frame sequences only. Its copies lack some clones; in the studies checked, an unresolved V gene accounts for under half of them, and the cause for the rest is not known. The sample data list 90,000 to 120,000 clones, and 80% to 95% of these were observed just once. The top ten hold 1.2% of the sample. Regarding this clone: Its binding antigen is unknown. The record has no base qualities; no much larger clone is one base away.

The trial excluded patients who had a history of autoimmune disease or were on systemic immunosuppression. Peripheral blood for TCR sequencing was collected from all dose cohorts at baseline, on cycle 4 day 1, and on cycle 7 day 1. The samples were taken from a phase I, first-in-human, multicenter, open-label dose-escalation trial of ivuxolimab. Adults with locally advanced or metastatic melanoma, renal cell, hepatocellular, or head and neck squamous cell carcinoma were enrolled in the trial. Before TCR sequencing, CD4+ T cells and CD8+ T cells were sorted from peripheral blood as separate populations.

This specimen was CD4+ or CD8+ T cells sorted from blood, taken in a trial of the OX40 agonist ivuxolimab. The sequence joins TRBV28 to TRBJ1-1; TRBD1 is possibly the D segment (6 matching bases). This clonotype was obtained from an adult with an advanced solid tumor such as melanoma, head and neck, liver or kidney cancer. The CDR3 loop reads CASTIQGGAFF. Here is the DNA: TGTGCCAGCACCATACAGGGTGGAGCTTTCTTT.